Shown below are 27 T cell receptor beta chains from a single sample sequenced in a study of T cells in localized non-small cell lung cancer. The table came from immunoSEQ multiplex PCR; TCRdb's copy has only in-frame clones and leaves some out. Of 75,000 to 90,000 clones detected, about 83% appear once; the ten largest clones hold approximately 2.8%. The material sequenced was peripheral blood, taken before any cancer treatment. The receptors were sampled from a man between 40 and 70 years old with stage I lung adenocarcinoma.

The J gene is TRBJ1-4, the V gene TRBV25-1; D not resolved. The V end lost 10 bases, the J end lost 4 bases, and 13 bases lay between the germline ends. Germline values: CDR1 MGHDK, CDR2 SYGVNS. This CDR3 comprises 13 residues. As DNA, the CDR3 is TGTGCCACCCAACGGGCAGATAATGAAAAACTGTTTTTT. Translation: CATQRADNEKLFF.

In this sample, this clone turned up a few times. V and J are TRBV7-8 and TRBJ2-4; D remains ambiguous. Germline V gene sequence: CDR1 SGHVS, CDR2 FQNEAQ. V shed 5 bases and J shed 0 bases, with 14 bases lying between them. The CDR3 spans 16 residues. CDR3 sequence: CASSLVGSIAKNIQYF. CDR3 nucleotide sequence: TGTGCCAGCAGCCTCGTCGGGTCGATAGCCAAAAACATTCAGTACTTC.

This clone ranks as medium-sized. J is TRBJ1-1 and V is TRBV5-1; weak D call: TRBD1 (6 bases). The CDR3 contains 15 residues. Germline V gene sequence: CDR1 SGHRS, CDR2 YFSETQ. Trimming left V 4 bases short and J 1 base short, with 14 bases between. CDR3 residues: CASSIVGQKNTEAFF. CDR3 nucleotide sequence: TGCGCCAGCAGCATAGTCGGACAGAAGAACACTGAAGCTTTCTTT. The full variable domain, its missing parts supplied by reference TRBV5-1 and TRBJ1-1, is KAGVTQTPRYLIKTRGQQVTLSCSPISGHRSVSWYQQTPGQGLQFLFEYFSETQRNKGNFPGRFSGRQFSNSRSEMNVSTLELGDSALYLCASSIVGQKNTEAFFGQGTRLTVV.

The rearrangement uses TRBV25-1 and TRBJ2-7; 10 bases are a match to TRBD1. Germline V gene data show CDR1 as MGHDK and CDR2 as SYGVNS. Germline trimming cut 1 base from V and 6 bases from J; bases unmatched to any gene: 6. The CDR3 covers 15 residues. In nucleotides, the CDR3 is TGTGCCAGCAGTGAATGGGGGACAGGGGTACTCGAGCAGTACTTC. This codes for CASSEWGTGVLEQYF.

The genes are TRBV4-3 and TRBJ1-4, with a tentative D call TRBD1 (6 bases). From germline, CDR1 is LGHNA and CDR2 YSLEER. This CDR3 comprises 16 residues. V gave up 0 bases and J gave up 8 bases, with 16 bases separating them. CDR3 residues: CASSQDRGAIGEKLFF. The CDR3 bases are TGCGCCAGCAGCCAAGATAGGGGGGCAATCGGGGAAAAACTGTTTTTT.

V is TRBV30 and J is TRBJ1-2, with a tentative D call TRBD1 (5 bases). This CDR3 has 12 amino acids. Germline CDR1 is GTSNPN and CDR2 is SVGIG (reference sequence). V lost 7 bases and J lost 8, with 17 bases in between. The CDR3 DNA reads TGTGCCTTGACTAACGGGGCTTTAGGCTACACCTTC. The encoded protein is CALTNGALGYTF. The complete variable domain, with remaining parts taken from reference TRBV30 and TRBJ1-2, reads SQTIHQWPATLVQPVGSPLSLECTVEGTSNPNLYWYRQAAGRGLQLLFYSVGIGQISSEVPQNLSASRPQDRQFILSSKKLLLSDSGFYLCALTNGALGYTFGSGTRLTVV.

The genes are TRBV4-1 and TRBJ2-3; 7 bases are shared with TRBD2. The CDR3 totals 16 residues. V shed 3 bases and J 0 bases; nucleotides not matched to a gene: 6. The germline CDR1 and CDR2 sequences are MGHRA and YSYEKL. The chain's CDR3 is CASSQEAGASTDTQYF. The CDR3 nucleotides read TGCGCCAGCAGCCAGGAGGCGGGAGCTAGCACAGATACGCAGTATTTT.

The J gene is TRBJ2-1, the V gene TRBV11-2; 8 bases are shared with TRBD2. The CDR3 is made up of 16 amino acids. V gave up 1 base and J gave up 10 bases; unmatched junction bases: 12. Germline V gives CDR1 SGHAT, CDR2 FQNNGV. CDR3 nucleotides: TGTGCCAGCAGCTTAGGACTACTAGCGGATTCAGAGGAGCAGTTCTTC. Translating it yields CASSLGLLADSEEQFF. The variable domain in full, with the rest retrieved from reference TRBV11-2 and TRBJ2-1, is EAGVAQSPRYKIIEKRQSVAFWCNPISGHATLYWYQQILGQGPKLLIQFQNNGVVDDSQLPKDRFSAERLKGVDSTLKIQPAKLEDSAVYLCASSLGLLADSEEQFFGPGTRLTVL.

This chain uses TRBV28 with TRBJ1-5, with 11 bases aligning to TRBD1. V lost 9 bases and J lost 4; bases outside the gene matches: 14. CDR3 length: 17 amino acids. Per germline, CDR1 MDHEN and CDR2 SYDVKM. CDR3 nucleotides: TGTGCCAGTATCAGCCTTCCCGGGACAGGGGGAAATCAGCCCCAGCATTTT. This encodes CASISLPGTGGNQPQHF.

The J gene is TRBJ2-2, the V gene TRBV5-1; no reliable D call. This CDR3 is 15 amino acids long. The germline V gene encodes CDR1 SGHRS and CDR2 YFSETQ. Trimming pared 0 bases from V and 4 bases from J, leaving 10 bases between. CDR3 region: CASSLVDPSTGELFF. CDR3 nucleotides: TGCGCCAGCAGCTTGGTAGATCCGAGCACCGGGGAGCTGTTTTTT.

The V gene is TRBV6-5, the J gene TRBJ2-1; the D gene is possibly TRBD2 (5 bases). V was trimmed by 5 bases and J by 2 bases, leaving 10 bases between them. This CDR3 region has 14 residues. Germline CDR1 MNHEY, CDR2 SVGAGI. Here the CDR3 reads CASSDPGTYNEQFF. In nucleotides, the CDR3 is TGTGCCAGCAGTGACCCGGGAACCTACAATGAGCAGTTCTTC.

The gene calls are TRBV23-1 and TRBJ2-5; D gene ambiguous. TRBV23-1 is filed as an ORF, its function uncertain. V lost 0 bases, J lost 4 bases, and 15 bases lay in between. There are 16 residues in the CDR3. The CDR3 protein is CASSQSPQVVAETQYF. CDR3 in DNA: TGCGCCAGCAGTCAATCTCCTCAGGTCGTGGCAGAGACCCAGTACTTC.

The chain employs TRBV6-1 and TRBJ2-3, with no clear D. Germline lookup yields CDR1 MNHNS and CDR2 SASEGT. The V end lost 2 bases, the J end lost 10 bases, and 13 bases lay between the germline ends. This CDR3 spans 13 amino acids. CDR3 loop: CASSELVQVAQYF. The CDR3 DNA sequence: TGTGCCAGCAGTGAACTAGTTCAGGTGGCGCAGTATTTT.

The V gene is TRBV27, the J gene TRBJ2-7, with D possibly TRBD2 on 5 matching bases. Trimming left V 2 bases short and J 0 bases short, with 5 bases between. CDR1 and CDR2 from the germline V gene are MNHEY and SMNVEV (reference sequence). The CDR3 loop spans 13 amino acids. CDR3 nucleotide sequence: TGTGCCAGCAGTTTAGGACTCTCCTACGAGCAGTACTTC. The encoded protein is CASSLGLSYEQYF.

CDR3 DNA: TGTGCCAGTAGTATAGGACCAAAAGCAGGCTACGAGCAGTACTTC. Translating gives CASSIGPKAGYEQYF. The V and J genes are TRBV19 and TRBJ2-7; D unresolved. V was pared by 1 base and J by 3 bases, with 13 bases between. Germline lookup yields CDR1 LNHDA and CDR2 SQIVND (reference sequence). The CDR3 sequence is 15 residues long.

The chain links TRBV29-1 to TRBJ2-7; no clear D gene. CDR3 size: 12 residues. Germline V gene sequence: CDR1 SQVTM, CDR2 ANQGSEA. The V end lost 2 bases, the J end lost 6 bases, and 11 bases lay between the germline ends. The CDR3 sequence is CSVEPQLGEQYF. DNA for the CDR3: TGCAGCGTTGAACCCCAGCTGGGCGAGCAGTACTTC.

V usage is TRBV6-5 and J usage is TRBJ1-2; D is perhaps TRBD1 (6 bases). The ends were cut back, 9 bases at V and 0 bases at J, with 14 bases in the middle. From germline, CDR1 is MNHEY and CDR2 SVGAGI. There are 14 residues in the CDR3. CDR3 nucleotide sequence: TGTGCCAGTGGACGACAGGCCTCTAACTATGGCTACACCTTC. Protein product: CASGRQASNYGYTF.

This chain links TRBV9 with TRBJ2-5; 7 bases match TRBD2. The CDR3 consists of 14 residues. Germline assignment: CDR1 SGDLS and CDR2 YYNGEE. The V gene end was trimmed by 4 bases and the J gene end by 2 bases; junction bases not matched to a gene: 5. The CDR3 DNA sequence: TGTGCCAGCAGCATATCTAGCGGACAAGAGACCCAGTACTTC. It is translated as CASSISSGQETQYF.

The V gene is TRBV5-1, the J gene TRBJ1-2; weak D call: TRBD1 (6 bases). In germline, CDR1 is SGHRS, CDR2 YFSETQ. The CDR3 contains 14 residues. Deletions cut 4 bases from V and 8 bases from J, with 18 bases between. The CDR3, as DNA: TGCGCCAGCAGCGCCGACAGGCCAACTAGGGGCTACACCTTC. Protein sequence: CASSADRPTRGYTF. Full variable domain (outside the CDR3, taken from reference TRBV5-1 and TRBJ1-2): KAGVTQTPRYLIKTRGQQVTLSCSPISGHRSVSWYQQTPGQGLQFLFEYFSETQRNKGNFPGRFSGRQFSNSRSEMNVSTLELGDSALYLCASSADRPTRGYTFGSGTRLTVV.

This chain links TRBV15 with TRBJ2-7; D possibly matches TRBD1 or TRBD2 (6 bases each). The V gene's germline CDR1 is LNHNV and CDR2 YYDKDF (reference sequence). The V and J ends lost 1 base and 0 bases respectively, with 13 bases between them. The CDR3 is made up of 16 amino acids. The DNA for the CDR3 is TGTGCCACCAGCAGAGTCGGGGGCGGGTCCTCCTACGAGCAGTACTTC. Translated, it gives CATSRVGGGSSYEQYF.

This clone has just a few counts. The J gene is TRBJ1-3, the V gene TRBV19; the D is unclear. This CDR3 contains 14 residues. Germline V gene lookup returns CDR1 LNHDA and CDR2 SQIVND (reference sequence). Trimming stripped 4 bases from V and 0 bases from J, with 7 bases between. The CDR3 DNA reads TGTGCCAGTAGTAAGGAGAGCTCTGGAAACACCATATATTTT. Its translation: CASSKESSGNTIYF. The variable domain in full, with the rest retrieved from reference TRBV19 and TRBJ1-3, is DGGITQSPKYLFRKEGQNVTLSCEQNLNHDAMYWYRQDPGQGLRLIYYSQIVNDFQKGDIAEGYSVSREKKESFPLTVTSAQKNPTAFYLCASSKESSGNTIYFGEGSWLTVV.

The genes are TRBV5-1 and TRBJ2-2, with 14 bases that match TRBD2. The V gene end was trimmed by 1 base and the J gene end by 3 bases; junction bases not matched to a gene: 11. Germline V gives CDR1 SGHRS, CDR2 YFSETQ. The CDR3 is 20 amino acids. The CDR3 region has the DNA TGCGCCAGCAGCTTGTGGGGACTAGCGGGAGTGGATTTAGACACCGGGGAGCTGTTTTTT. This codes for CASSLWGLAGVDLDTGELFF.

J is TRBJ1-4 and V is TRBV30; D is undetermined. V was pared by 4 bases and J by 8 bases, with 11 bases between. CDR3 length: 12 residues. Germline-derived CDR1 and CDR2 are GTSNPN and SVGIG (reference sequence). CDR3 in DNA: TGTGCCTGGAACGGGGTCGCGGAAAAACTGTTTTTT. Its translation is CAWNGVAEKLFF.

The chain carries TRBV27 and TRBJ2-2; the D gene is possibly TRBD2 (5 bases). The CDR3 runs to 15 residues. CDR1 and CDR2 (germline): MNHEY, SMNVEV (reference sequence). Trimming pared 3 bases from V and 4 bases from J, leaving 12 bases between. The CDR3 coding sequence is TGTGCCAGCAGTTTTCGGAGGTTAGGCACCGGGGAGCTGTTTTTT. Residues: CASSFRRLGTGELFF.

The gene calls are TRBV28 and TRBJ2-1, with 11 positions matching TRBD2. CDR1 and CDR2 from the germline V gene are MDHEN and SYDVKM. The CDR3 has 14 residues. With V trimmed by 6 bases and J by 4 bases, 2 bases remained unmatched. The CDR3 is CASRGTSGYNEQFF. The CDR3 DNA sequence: TGTGCCAGCAGGGGGACTAGCGGATACAATGAGCAGTTCTTC. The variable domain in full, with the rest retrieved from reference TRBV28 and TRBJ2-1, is DVKVTQSSRYLVKRTGEKVFLECVQDMDHENMFWYRQDPGLGLRLIYFSYDVKMKEKGDIPEGYSVSREKKERFSLILESASTNQTSMYLCASRGTSGYNEQFFGPGTRLTVL.

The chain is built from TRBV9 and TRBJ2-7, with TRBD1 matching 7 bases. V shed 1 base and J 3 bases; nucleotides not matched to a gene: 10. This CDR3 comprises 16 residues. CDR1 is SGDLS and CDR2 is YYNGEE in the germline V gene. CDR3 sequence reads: CASSVSVDRSFYEQYF. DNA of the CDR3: TGTGCCAGCAGCGTATCCGTGGACAGGAGTTTCTACGAGCAGTACTTC.

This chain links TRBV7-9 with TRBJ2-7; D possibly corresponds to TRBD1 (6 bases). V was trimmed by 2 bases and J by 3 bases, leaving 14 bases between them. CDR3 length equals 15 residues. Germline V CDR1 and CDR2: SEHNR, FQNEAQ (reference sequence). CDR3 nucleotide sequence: TGTGCCAGCAGCTTAAGGGCAGGGGAAAACTACGAGCAGTACTTC. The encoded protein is CASSLRAGENYEQYF.